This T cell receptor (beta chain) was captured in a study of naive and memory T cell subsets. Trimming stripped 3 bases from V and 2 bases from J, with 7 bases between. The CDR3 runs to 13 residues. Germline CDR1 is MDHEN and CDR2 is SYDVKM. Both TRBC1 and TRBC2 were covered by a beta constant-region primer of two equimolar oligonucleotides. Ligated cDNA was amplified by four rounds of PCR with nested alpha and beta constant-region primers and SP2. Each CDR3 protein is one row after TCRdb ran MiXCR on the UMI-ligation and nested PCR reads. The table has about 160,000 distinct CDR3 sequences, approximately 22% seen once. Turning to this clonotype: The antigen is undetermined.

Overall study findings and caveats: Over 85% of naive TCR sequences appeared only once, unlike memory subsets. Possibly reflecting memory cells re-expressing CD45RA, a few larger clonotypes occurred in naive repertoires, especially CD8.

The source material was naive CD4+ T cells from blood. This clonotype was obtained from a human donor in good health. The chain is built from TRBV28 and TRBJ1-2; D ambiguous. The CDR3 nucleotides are TGTGCCAGCAGTTTGGTAGTCAACTATGGCTACACCTTC. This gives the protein CASSLVVNYGYTF.